Listed below are T cell receptor beta chains from one sample, sequenced in a study of T cell responses to AZD1222 COVID-19 vaccine. Only in-frame clones appear in the TCRdb table, and some are missing; sequencing was by immunoSEQ multiplex PCR. The repertoire holds about 190,000 clones, with 90% to 95% as singletons. This specimen was peripheral blood, taken on day 0 of AZD1222 vaccination. All receptors derive from an adult in good health. Each CDR3 is given with its conserved first and last residue. D genes are given only for firm matches. Some rows mark clone size as missing; the rest say once, few, many or name a class of expanded clone.

D: .
V: TRBV6-5
size: .
J: TRBJ2-7
CDR3: CASSDNSGSYEQYF
DNA: TGTGCCAGCAGCGACAATAGTGGCTCCTACGAGCAGTACTTC

D: .
V: TRBV5-4
size: .
J: TRBJ2-3
CDR3: CASSFRDTDTQYF
DNA: TGTGCCAGCAGCTTTAGAGATACGGATACGCAGTATTTT

D: .
V: TRBV19
size: .
J: TRBJ1-5
CDR3: CASLGGYSNQPQHF
DNA: TGTGCCAGCCTCGGGGGATATAGCAATCAGCCCCAGCATTTT

D: TRBD1
V: TRBV9
size: once
J: TRBJ2-7
CDR3: CASSAGDRIEQYF
DNA: TGTGCCAGCAGCGCCGGGGACAGGATCGAGCAGTACTTC

D: .
V: TRBV29-1
size: .
J: TRBJ1-1
CDR3: CSVSRADTEAFF
DNA: TGCAGCGTTTCCAGGGCTGACACTGAAGCTTTCTTT

D: .
V: TRBV7-8
size: .
J: TRBJ2-1
CDR3: CASSSAGGTTPNNEQFF
DNA: TGTGCCAGCAGCTCTGCTGGCGGAACCACACCAAACAATGAGCAGTTCTTC

D: .
V: TRBV27
size: .
J: TRBJ2-1
CDR3: CASSQDSLAYNEQFF
DNA: TGTGCCAGCAGTCAAGACAGCTTAGCTTACAATGAGCAGTTCTTC

D: TRBD2
V: TRBV3-1/TRBV3-2
size: once
J: TRBJ2-1
CDR3: CASSTRTSGRNEQFF
DNA: TGTGCCAGCAGCACCCGGACTAGCGGGAGGAATGAGCAGTTCTTC

D: .
V: TRBV19
size: .
J: TRBJ2-5
CDR3: CASSIGPPKETQYF
DNA: TGTGCCAGTAGTATCGGACCGCCTAAAGAGACCCAGTACTTC

D: .
V: TRBV19
size: .
J: TRBJ1-1
CDR3: CASSIQGYNTEAFF
DNA: TGTGCCAGTAGTATCCAGGGGTATAATACTGAAGCTTTCTTT

D: TRBD2
V: TRBV6-1
size: .
J: TRBJ2-7
CDR3: CASSELAGTSYEQYF
DNA: TGTGCCAGCAGTGAACTAGCGGGGACCTCCTACGAGCAGTACTTC

D: .
V: TRBV4-2
size: .
J: TRBJ2-3
CDR3: CASSQVGGTTDTQYF
DNA: TGTGCCAGCAGCCAAGTCGGCGGGACCACAGATACGCAGTATTTT

D: .
V: TRBV19
size: .
J: TRBJ1-1
CDR3: CASSLGNEAFF
DNA: TGTGCCAGTAGTCTGGGTAATGAAGCTTTCTTT

D: .
V: TRBV6-5
size: .
J: TRBJ1-5
CDR3: CASSYGGAQNQPQHF
DNA: TGTGCCAGCTCCTACGGGGGGGCGCAGAATCAGCCCCAGCATTTT

D: .
V: TRBV30
size: .
J: TRBJ2-1
CDR3: CAWNWGPSYNEQFF
DNA: TGTGCCTGGAATTGGGGGCCTTCCTACAATGAGCAGTTCTTC

D: TRBD2
V: TRBV28
size: .
J: TRBJ2-1
CDR3: CASSSSGSRNEQFF
DNA: TGTGCCAGCAGTTCTAGCGGGAGTCGGAATGAGCAGTTCTTC

D: .
V: TRBV5-6
size: few
J: TRBJ1-2
CDR3: CASSLDNGNYGYTF
DNA: TGTGCCAGCAGCTTAGATAATGGTAACTATGGCTACACCTTC

D: .
V: TRBV10-3
size: once
J: TRBJ1-5
CDR3: CAIGDTNQPQHF
DNA: TGTGCCATCGGAGACACCAATCAGCCCCAGCATTTT

D: .
V: TRBV19
size: .
J: TRBJ1-2
CDR3: CASSISDGGYGYTF
DNA: TGTGCCAGTAGTATATCCGACGGGGGCTACGGCTACACCTTC

D: TRBD1
V: TRBV5-1
size: .
J: TRBJ1-1
CDR3: CASSPHAGQGGTEAFF
DNA: TGCGCCAGCAGCCCCCATGCCGGACAGGGAGGCACTGAAGCTTTCTTT

D: TRBD2
V: TRBV28
size: .
J: TRBJ2-7
CDR3: CASSSSGSGSYEQYF
DNA: TGTGCCAGCAGTTCAAGCGGGAGCGGTTCCTACGAGCAGTACTTC

D: .
V: TRBV11-3
size: .
J: TRBJ2-2
CDR3: CASSPGMGRHGELFF
DNA: TGTGCCAGCAGCCCGGGAATGGGTCGACACGGGGAGCTGTTTTTT

D: TRBD2
V: TRBV5-1
size: .
J: TRBJ2-7
CDR3: CASSLAWLADEQYF
DNA: TGCGCCAGCAGCTTGGCCTGGCTAGCGGACGAGCAGTACTTC

D: .
V: TRBV28
size: once
J: TRBJ1-5
CDR3: CASSLWRRVSQPQHF
DNA: TGTGCCAGCAGTTTATGGCGGAGGGTTAGTCAGCCCCAGCATTTT

D: TRBD1
V: TRBV6-1
size: .
J: TRBJ1-4
CDR3: CASSDPDRGDEKLFF
DNA: TGTGCCAGCAGTGACCCGGACAGGGGTGATGAAAAACTGTTTTTT

D: TRBD1
V: TRBV3-1/TRBV3-2
size: .
J: TRBJ1-2
CDR3: CASSQGDRPNYGYTF
DNA: TGTGCCAGCAGCCAGGGGGACAGGCCTAACTATGGCTACACCTTC

D: .
V: TRBV19
size: .
J: TRBJ1-5
CDR3: CASSIKGFGQPQHF
DNA: TGTGCCAGTAGTATAAAGGGGTTCGGTCAGCCCCAGCATTTT

D: .
V: TRBV28
size: .
J: TRBJ1-2
CDR3: CASRPRDHYGYTF
DNA: TGTGCCAGCAGACCCAGAGACCACTATGGCTACACCTTC

D: TRBD1
V: TRBV13
size: .
J: TRBJ2-1
CDR3: CASSQQGSGYNEQFF
DNA: TGTGCCAGCAGCCAACAGGGGTCAGGCTACAATGAGCAGTTCTTC

D: TRBD1
V: TRBV6-1
size: .
J: TRBJ2-6
CDR3: CASSEQGAGANVLTF
DNA: TGTGCCAGCAGTGAACAGGGGGCTGGGGCCAACGTCCTGACTTTC

D: .
V: TRBV9
size: .
J: TRBJ1-2
CDR3: CASSVSVLRDYGYTF
DNA: TGTGCCAGCAGCGTCTCGGTCCTCAGGGACTATGGCTACACCTTC

D: TRBD1
V: TRBV2
size: .
J: TRBJ2-7
CDR3: CASSEAGTGNDEQYF
DNA: TGTGCCAGCAGTGAAGCAGGGACAGGGAATGACGAGCAGTACTTC

D: .
V: TRBV30
size: .
J: TRBJ1-1
CDR3: CAWSVRRIMITEAFF
DNA: TGTGCCTGGAGTGTACGTCGGATAATGATTACTGAAGCTTTCTTT

D: .
V: TRBV11-2
size: .
J: TRBJ1-3
CDR3: CASSDLGGDTIYF
DNA: TGTGCCAGCAGCGACTTAGGGGGAGACACCATATATTTT

D: TRBD2
V: TRBV28
size: .
J: TRBJ2-3
CDR3: CASSLPFASGRSRESTQYF
DNA: TGTGCCAGCAGTCTCCCATTTGCTAGCGGGAGAAGCCGAGAAAGTACGCAGTATTTT

D: .
V: TRBV28
size: .
J: TRBJ1-2
CDR3: CASLKDSRSGYGYTF
DNA: TGTGCCAGCCTTAAGGATTCCCGTTCGGGGTATGGCTACACCTTC

D: TRBD1
V: TRBV10-3
size: .
J: TRBJ1-3
CDR3: CAIRGGQGENTIYF
DNA: TGTGCCATCAGGGGCGGACAGGGGGAAAACACCATATATTTT

D: .
V: TRBV4-3
size: .
J: TRBJ2-3
CDR3: CATGCASDTQYF
DNA: TGCGCCACCGGATGTGCTTCGGATACGCAGTATTTT

D: TRBD2
V: TRBV11-1
size: .
J: TRBJ2-3
CDR3: CASSFVTSGRATTQYF
DNA: TGTGCCAGCAGCTTCGTGACTAGCGGGAGGGCCACTACGCAGTATTTT

D: .
V: TRBV28
size: .
J: TRBJ1-2
CDR3: CASSVPGRLLTNYGYTF
DNA: TGTGCCAGCAGTGTACCGGGACGGCTCCTGACTAACTATGGCTACACCTTC

D: .
V: TRBV28
size: once
J: TRBJ1-4
CDR3: CASSFRAGEKLFF
DNA: TGTGCCAGCAGTTTCAGGGCGGGCGAAAAACTGTTTTTT

D: .
V: TRBV7-2
size: .
J: TRBJ1-2
CDR3: CASSLSRAGGYGYTF
DNA: TGTGCCAGCAGCTTATCCCGGGCCGGGGGTTATGGCTACACCTTC

D: TRBD1
V: TRBV6-5
size: .
J: TRBJ2-5
CDR3: CASSYLGQGTETQYF
DNA: TGTGCCAGCAGTTACTTGGGACAGGGGACAGAGACCCAGTACTTC

D: .
V: TRBV6-6
size: .
J: TRBJ1-6
CDR3: CASSRSIGQYNSPLHF
DNA: TGTGCCAGCAGTAGGTCCATCGGACAGTATAATTCACCCCTCCACTTT

D: TRBD2
V: TRBV10-1
size: .
J: TRBJ2-1
CDR3: CASIGPQRGVSGEQFF
DNA: TGCGCCAGCATCGGTCCTCAGCGGGGGGTATCGGGGGAGCAGTTCTTC

D: TRBD1
V: TRBV24-1
size: .
J: TRBJ2-2
CDR3: CATSSPDRGMSGELFF
DNA: TGTGCCACCAGCTCCCCGGACAGGGGGATGTCCGGGGAGCTGTTTTTT

D: .
V: TRBV11-2
size: .
J: TRBJ2-2
CDR3: CASIHWASGELFF
DNA: TGTGCCAGCATCCATTGGGCGTCCGGGGAGCTGTTTTTT

D: .
V: TRBV15
size: .
J: TRBJ1-2
CDR3: CATSREAGSYGYTF
DNA: TGTGCCACCAGCAGAGAGGCAGGGAGCTATGGCTACACCTTC

D: .
V: TRBV29-1
size: .
J: TRBJ2-7
CDR3: CSVELPGSSYEQYF
DNA: TGCAGCGTTGAATTGCCTGGGAGCTCCTACGAGCAGTACTTC

D: .
V: TRBV5-1
size: .
J: TRBJ1-6
CDR3: CASSLGTENSPLHF
DNA: TGCGCCAGCAGCTTGGGGACAGAAAATTCACCCCTCCACTTT

D: TRBD1
V: TRBV6-5
size: .
J: TRBJ2-7
CDR3: CASSYSRDRAYEQYF
DNA: TGTGCCAGCAGTTACTCCCGGGACAGAGCCTACGAGCAGTACTTC

D: TRBD1
V: TRBV6-5
size: .
J: TRBJ1-2
CDR3: CASSYSRTGADYGYTF
DNA: TGTGCCAGCAGTTACTCGAGGACAGGGGCAGACTATGGCTACACCTTC

D: .
V: TRBV28
size: .
J: TRBJ2-1
CDR3: CASSLLAGYNEQFF
DNA: TGTGCCAGCAGTTTACTAGCTGGGTACAATGAGCAGTTCTTC

D: .
V: TRBV4-1
size: .
J: TRBJ1-2
CDR3: CASSQGDRTNYGYTF
DNA: TGCGCCAGCAGCCAGGGAGACAGGACTAACTATGGCTACACCTTC

D: TRBD1
V: TRBV4-1
size: .
J: TRBJ2-5
CDR3: CASSLRDREQETQYF
DNA: TGCGCCAGCAGCTTAAGGGACAGGGAGCAGGAGACCCAGTACTTC

D: TRBD2
V: TRBV7-2
size: .
J: TRBJ2-3
CDR3: CASSQRGLAGAGADTQYF
DNA: TGTGCCAGCAGCCAGAGGGGACTAGCGGGAGCGGGAGCAGATACGCAGTATTTT

D: .
V: TRBV2
size: once
J: TRBJ1-5
CDR3: CASSDVTSNQPQHF
DNA: TGTGCCAGCAGCGACGTCACTAGCAATCAGCCCCAGCATTTT

D: TRBD2
V: TRBV12-5
size: .
J: TRBJ2-2
CDR3: CASGTGTNPTGELFF
DNA: TGTGCTAGTGGCACCGGGACTAATCCAACCGGGGAGCTGTTTTTT

D: .
V: TRBV24-1
size: .
J: TRBJ2-1
CDR3: CATSDSGTSRYNEQFF
DNA: TGTGCCACCAGTGATTCCGGGACTTCACGCTACAATGAGCAGTTCTTC

D: .
V: TRBV19
size: .
J: TRBJ2-1
CDR3: CASSIDRDEQFF
DNA: TGTGCCAGTAGTATAGATAGGGATGAGCAGTTCTTC